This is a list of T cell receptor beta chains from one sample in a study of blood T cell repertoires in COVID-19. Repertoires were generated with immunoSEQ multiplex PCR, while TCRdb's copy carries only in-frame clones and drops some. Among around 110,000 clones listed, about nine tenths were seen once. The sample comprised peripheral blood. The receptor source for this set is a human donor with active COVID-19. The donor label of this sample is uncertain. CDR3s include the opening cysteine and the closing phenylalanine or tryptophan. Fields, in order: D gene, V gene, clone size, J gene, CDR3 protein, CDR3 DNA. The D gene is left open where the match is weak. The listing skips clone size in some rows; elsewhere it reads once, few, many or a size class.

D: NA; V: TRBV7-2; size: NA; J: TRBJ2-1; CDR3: CASSQVGTEQFF; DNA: TGTGCCAGCAGCCAGGTAGGCACAGAGCAGTTCTTC
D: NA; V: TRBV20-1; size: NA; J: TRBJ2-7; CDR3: CSASPPGSYEQYF; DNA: TGCAGTGCTAGTCCCCCAGGAAGCTACGAGCAGTACTTC
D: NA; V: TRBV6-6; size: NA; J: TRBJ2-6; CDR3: CASSPPTGISSGANVLTF; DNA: TGTGCCAGCAGTCCACCGACGGGGATAAGCTCTGGGGCCAACGTCCTGACTTTC
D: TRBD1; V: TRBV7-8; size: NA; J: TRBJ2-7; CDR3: CASRDGWDRVAYEQYF; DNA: TGTGCCAGCAGGGATGGTTGGGACAGGGTAGCCTACGAGCAGTACTTC
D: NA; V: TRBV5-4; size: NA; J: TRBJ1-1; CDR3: CASSLDRLGHTEAFF; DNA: TGTGCCAGCAGCTTGGACAGGTTAGGTCACACTGAAGCTTTCTTT
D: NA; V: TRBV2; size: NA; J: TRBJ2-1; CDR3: CASSEVTEPNEQFF; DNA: TGTGCCAGCAGTGAAGTGACAGAACCCAATGAGCAGTTCTTC
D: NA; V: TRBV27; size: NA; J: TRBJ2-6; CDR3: CASRSLGSGGMAAGANVLTF; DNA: TGTGCCAGCAGGAGCCTCGGCAGTGGAGGTATGGCTGCTGGGGCCAACGTCCTGACTTTC
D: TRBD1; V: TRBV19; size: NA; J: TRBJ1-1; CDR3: CASNYGTGIDEAFF; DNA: TGTGCCAGTAACTATGGGACAGGGATCGATGAAGCTTTCTTT
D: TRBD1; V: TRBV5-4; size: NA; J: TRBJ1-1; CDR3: CASSLPTTGGEAFF; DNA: TGTGCCAGCAGCTTACCGACAACAGGGGGTGAAGCTTTCTTT
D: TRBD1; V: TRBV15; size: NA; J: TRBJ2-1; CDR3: CATSQNTGVQVGNEQFF; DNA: TGTGCCACCAGCCAAAACACAGGGGTCCAGGTGGGCAATGAGCAGTTCTTC
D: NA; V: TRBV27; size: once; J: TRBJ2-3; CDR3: CASISLTGADTQYF; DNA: TGTGCCAGCATCTCTCTGACCGGGGCAGATACGCAGTATTTT
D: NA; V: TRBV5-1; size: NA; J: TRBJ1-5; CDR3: CASSSNGIGLGSAQHF; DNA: TGCGCCAGCAGCTCAAACGGGATAGGGCTCGGGTCGGCCCAGCATTTT
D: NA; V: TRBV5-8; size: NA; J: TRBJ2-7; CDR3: CASSSNSGSKASYEQYF; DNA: TGTGCCAGCAGCTCGAATAGCGGATCGAAAGCGTCCTACGAGCAGTACTTC
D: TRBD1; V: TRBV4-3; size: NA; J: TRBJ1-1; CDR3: CASSPTGGWYTEAFF; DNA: TGCGCCAGCAGTCCCACAGGGGGCTGGTACACTGAAGCTTTCTTT
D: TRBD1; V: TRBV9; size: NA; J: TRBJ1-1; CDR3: CASSVAGTGGTEAFF; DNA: TGTGCCAGCAGCGTTGCCGGGACAGGGGGGACTGAAGCTTTCTTT
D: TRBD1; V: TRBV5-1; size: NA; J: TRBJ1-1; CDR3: CASSGTGRVNTEAFF; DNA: TGCGCCAGCAGCGGGACAGGGAGGGTGAACACTGAAGCTTTCTTT
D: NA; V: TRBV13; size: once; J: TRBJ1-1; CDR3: CASSSSVGRGAEAFF; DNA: TGTGCCAGCAGCTCGTCTGTGGGGCGCGGCGCTGAAGCTTTCTTT